The 9 T cell receptor beta chains below all came from one sample that was sequenced in a study of CD8 T cells in Susac syndrome. About 0.5 to 1 ug RNA was reverse transcribed with random hexamers. TCRdb reprocessed the immunoSEQ multiplex PCR reads with MiXCR, giving one entry per CDR3 protein. The table shows fewer than 350,000 distinct CDR3 sequences, with 65% to 90% occurring only once. The sequencing sample was made of CD8+ T cells from PBMCs. The receptors come from a human donor with multiple sclerosis.

This rearrangement joins TRBV11-2 to TRBJ2-7; D is tentatively TRBD1 or TRBD2 (6 bases each). Trimming stripped 4 bases from V and 3 bases from J, with 19 bases between. This CDR3 is 16 amino acids long. The germline V gene has CDR1 SGHAT and CDR2 FQNNGV. The CDR3 loop is CASSSTGRGGSYEQYF. The CDR3, as DNA: TGTGCCAGCAGCTCGACAGGACGGGGAGGCAGCTACGAGCAGTACTTC.

This chain uses TRBV20-1 with TRBJ2-1; 11 nucleotides agree with TRBD2. There are 16 residues in the CDR3. V lost 1 base, J lost 4 bases, and 6 bases stayed unmatched. The germline gives CDR1 DFQATT, CDR2 SNEGSKA (reference sequence). This CDR3 reads CSARAVAGGGYNEQFF. The CDR3 nucleotides read TGCAGTGCTAGAGCAGTAGCGGGAGGGGGATACAATGAGCAGTTCTTC.

Regarding this clonotype: At one end the junction does not follow the germline gene, possibly because of a read error. The V and J genes are TRBV7-9 and TRBJ1-4, with D possibly matching TRBD1 (5 bases). Looked up from germline, CDR1 is SEHNR and CDR2 is FQNEAQ (reference sequence). This CDR3 spans 13 amino acids. The CDR3 region is CATRDGSNEKLFF. The CDR3, as DNA: TGTGCCACCAGGGACGGCAGTAATGAGAAACTGTTTTTT.

The gene calls are TRBV4-3 and TRBJ2-2, with 8 bases lining up with TRBD1. The CDR3 sequence is 14 residues long. The trim removed 1 base at V and 6 bases at J, leaving 1 base unmatched. Germline loops: CDR1 LGHNA, CDR2 YSLEER. In DNA form, the CDR3 reads TGCGCCAGCAGCCAAGGGACAGGGCCCGGGGAGCTGTTTTTT. Translating gives CASSQGTGPGELFF.

The chain has TRBV6-2 or TRBV6-3 and TRBJ1-1; a possible D gene is TRBD1 (5 bases). Germline values: CDR1 MNHEY, CDR2 SVGEGT. CDR3 length: 14 residues. V lost 4 bases to trimming and J lost 5 bases, with 14 bases between them. The CDR3 loop is CASSLTGTRTEAFF. The CDR3 DNA reads TGTGCCAGCAGTTTGACCGGGACTCGGACTGAAGCTTTCTTT.

This clonotype was detected only once. The chain combines TRBV4-3 with TRBJ2-3; D is perhaps TRBD2 (5 bases). The CDR3 sequence is 14 residues long. Trimming shortened V by 0 bases and J by 1 base, and 5 bases separated the two germline ends. Germline CDR1 is LGHNA and CDR2 is YSLEER. DNA for the CDR3: TGCGCCAGCAGCCAAGACGGGGGCACAGATACGCAGTATTTT. Its translation is CASSQDGGTDTQYF.

The gene calls are TRBV13 and TRBJ2-1; tentatively, D is TRBD2 (6 bases). This CDR3 is 15 amino acids long. V was shortened by 2 bases and J by 8 bases, with 16 bases between the two germline ends. Per the germline V gene, CDR1 is PRHDT and CDR2 is FYEKMQ (reference sequence). The chain's CDR3 is CASSLFIRGNYEQFF. In nucleotides, the CDR3 is TGTGCCAGCAGCTTATTCATTCGCGGGAACTATGAGCAGTTCTTC.

The chain joins TRBV20-1 to TRBJ2-7, with 8 bases matching TRBD2. The germline CDR1 and CDR2 sequences are DFQATT and SNEGSKA (reference sequence). The CDR3 consists of 14 residues. Trimming removed 4 bases from V and 3 bases from J; junction bases left unmatched: 8. In DNA, the CDR3 is TGCAGTGCTATGCCTAGCGGGCGACTCTACGAGCAGTACTTC. Amino acid sequence: CSAMPSGRLYEQYF.

CDR3 region: CASSLASSGVAYNEQFF. The CDR3, as DNA: TGTGCCAGCAGCTTAGCGAGCTCGGGGGTTGCCTACAATGAGCAGTTCTTC. The chain employs TRBV7-6 and TRBJ2-1, with D possibly matching TRBD2 (6 bases). Between the trimmed V and J ends, which lost 0 bases and 2 bases, there was a span of 14 bases. The CDR3 is 17 amino acids. Germline V gives CDR1 SGHVS, CDR2 FNYEAQ.